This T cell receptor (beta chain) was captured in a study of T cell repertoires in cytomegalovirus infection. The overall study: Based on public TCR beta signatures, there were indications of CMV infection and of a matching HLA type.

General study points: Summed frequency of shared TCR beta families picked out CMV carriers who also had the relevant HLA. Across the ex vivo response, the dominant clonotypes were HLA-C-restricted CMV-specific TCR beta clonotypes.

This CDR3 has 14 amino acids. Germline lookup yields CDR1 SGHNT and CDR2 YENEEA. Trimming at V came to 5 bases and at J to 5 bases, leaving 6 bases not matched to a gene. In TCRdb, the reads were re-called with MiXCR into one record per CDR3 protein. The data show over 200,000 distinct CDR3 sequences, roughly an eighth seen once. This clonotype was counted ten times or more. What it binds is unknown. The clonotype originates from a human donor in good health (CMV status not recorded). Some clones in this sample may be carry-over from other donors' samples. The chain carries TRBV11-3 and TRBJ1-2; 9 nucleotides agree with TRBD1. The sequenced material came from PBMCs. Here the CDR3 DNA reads TGTGCCAGCAGCAGACCCGGGACAGGGTATGGCTACACCTTC. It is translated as CASSRPGTGYGYTF. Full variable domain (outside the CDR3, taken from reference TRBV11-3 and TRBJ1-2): EAGVVQSPRYKIIEKKQPVAFWCNPISGHNTLYWYLQNLGQGPELLIRYENEEAVDDSQLPKDRFSAERLKGVDSTLKIQPAELGDSAVYLCASSRPGTGYGYTFGSGTRLTVV.